Below, one TCR beta chain is given with its context. Its antigen is unidentified. The same CDR3 also results from other DNA sequences found in this sample. The record originates from a study of cytotoxic CD8 clonotypes in ibrutinib-treated CLL. About the study: The cohort had about a dozen relapsed/refractory and around 14 treatment-naive patients, about 18 IGHV unmutated.

Whole-study results and caveats: Clonality rose at ibrutinib response and fell back toward baseline at progression. Baseline clonality was higher than in age-matched healthy donors and moved in step with circulating CD8+ T-cell counts.

The table came from immunoSEQ multiplex PCR; TCRdb's copy has only in-frame clones and leaves some out. The table lists about 160,000 clones, 70% to 85% of them singletons. This CDR3 region has 13 residues. In germline, CDR1 is MDHEN, CDR2 SYDVKM. Trimming removed 6 bases at V and 0 bases at J, with 7 bases between. This sequence was found in a human donor with chronic lymphocytic leukemia. Specimen: PBMCs, collected after 12 months of ibrutinib treatment. The chain combines TRBV28 with TRBJ2-3; D remains unclear. CDR3 coding DNA: TGTGCCAGCAGCCCCCCAAGCACAGATACGCAGTATTTT. Its translation is CASSPPSTDTQYF.